These 32 T cell receptor beta chains came from one sample sequenced in a study of T-cell memory formation after mild COVID-19. TCRdb reprocessed the 5' RACE reads with MiXCR, giving one entry per CDR3 protein. The sample contains around 310,000 distinct CDR3 sequences, 20% to 25% of which appear only once. Sequencing used PBMCs or a T cell subset sorted from them (not recorded which). Receptors were obtained from a man aged 18-30 years who had mild COVID-19 (a few samples of this study predate the infection). Cell type and time point are not known.

This clonotype was counted a few times. This sequence joins TRBV7-9 and TRBJ2-7; possibly TRBD1 or TRBD2 for D (5 bases each). V shed 5 bases and J shed 1 base, with 18 bases lying between them. Germline loops: CDR1 SEHNR, CDR2 FQNEAQ (reference sequence). There are 16 residues in the CDR3. The chain's CDR3 is CASSPVGGTLSYEQYF. DNA for the CDR3: TGTGCCAGCAGCCCCGTCGGTGGGACGCTATCCTACGAGCAGTACTTC. The whole variable domain, filled in from reference TRBV7-9 and TRBJ2-7, reads DTGVSQNPRHKITKRGQNVTFRCDPISEHNRLYWYRQTLGQGPEFLTYFQNEAQLEKSRLLSDRFSAERPKGSFSTLEIQRTEQGDSAMYLCASSPVGGTLSYEQYFGPGTRLTVT.

V is TRBV6-5 and J is TRBJ1-1, with unresolved D. CDR1 and CDR2 from the germline V gene are MNHEY and SVGAGI. CDR3 length: 16 residues. The ends were cut back, 0 bases at V and 1 base at J, with 12 bases in the middle. The CDR3 bases are TGTGCCAGCAGTTACTCTCCATCACGAAGGAACACTGAAGCTTTCTTT. Translated: CASSYSPSRRNTEAFF.

The rearrangement joins TRBV29-1 to TRBJ2-2, with 11 bases matching TRBD2. With 4 bases clipped from V and 2 bases from J, the junction kept 12 bases outside the gene matches. This CDR3 spans 18 amino acids. CDR1 and CDR2 (germline): SQVTM, ANQGSEA. The CDR3 loop is CSVASALGTSGNTGELFF. The DNA of the CDR3 is TGCAGCGTTGCCTCGGCGCTAGGGACTAGCGGAAACACCGGGGAGCTGTTTTTT.

This clonotype occurred a few times. The chain couples TRBV10-3 to TRBJ2-7; D gene unclear. Germline V gene lookup returns CDR1 ENHRY and CDR2 SYGVKD. The CDR3 has 11 residues. Trimming removed 7 bases from V and 1 base from J, with 5 bases in between. The chain's CDR3 is CAIKDSYEQYF. The CDR3 region has the DNA TGTGCCATCAAGGATTCCTACGAGCAGTACTTC.

V usage is TRBV3-1 and J usage is TRBJ2-3; D unresolved. CDR3 size: 13 residues. The V and J ends lost 1 base and 2 bases respectively, with 4 bases between them. Germline-derived CDR1 and CDR2 are LGHDT and YNNKEL (reference sequence). The DNA for the CDR3 is TGTGCCAGCAGCCAAGTTACCACAGATACGCAGTATTTT. Translating gives CASSQVTTDTQYF.

The table lists this clonotype with a few counts. CDR3 region: CASSFPTGSYEQYF. CDR3 coding DNA: TGTGCCAGCAGCTTTCCGACCGGCTCCTACGAGCAGTACTTC. The rearrangement links TRBV7-2 to TRBJ2-7; D is unresolved. Germline CDR1 SGHTA, CDR2 FQGNSA. The CDR3 is 14 amino acids. Between the trimmed V and J ends, which lost 3 bases and 0 bases, there was a span of 9 bases.

V gene TRBV20-1 combines with J gene TRBJ2-1; the D is unclear. Germline CDR1 and CDR2: DFQATT and SNEGSKA (reference sequence). Trimming took off 2 bases at V and 7 bases at J, with 6 bases between the two ends. There are 11 residues in the CDR3. CDR3 loop: CSARYLNEQFF. CDR3 nucleotides: TGCAGTGCTAGATACTTAAATGAGCAGTTCTTC.

The chain combines TRBV9 with TRBJ2-1, with D perhaps TRBD2 (6 bases). Germline values: CDR1 SGDLS, CDR2 YYNGEE. The length of the CDR3 is 11 residues. V was pared by 9 bases and J by 9 bases, with 13 bases between. The CDR3 sequence is CAIDGGTEQFF. The CDR3 DNA is TGTGCCATCGACGGGGGTACTGAGCAGTTCTTC.

In its sample, this clonotype was seen once. The chain uses TRBV3-1 and TRBJ2-2, with TRBD1 as a possible D gene (5 bases). This CDR3 has 17 amino acids. The ends were cut back, 0 bases at V and 4 bases at J, with 15 bases in the middle. Per germline, CDR1 LGHDT and CDR2 YNNKEL (reference sequence). CDR3 nucleotide sequence: TGTGCCAGCAGCCAAGAATCACTCACAGGCATCACCGGGGAGCTGTTTTTT. This encodes CASSQESLTGITGELFF.

This clonotype was seen repeatedly, ten times or more. The J gene is TRBJ2-5, the V gene TRBV5-1; 11 positions match TRBD2. The germline V gene has CDR1 SGHRS and CDR2 YFSETQ. J gave up 0 bases and V 4 bases, and 8 bases lay outside the gene matches. The CDR3 has 17 residues. CDR3: CASSPGSSGGYQETQYF. The CDR3 region has the DNA TGCGCCAGCAGCCCGGGATCTAGCGGGGGGTACCAAGAGACCCAGTACTTC.

In this sample, this clonotype turned up a few times. This chain links TRBV2 with TRBJ2-2; perhaps TRBD2 as D (5 bases). Germline-derived CDR1 and CDR2 are SNHLY and FYNNEI. Trimming cost V 2 bases and J 4 bases, with 8 bases left between them. The CDR3 extends over 14 amino acids. The CDR3 here is CASSESGITGELFF. The DNA for the CDR3 is TGTGCCAGCAGTGAATCGGGGATCACCGGGGAGCTGTTTTTT.

V is TRBV7-9 and J is TRBJ2-1; 13 nucleotides match TRBD2. Per germline, CDR1 SEHNR and CDR2 FQNEAQ (reference sequence). V lost 5 bases to trimming and J lost 4 bases; unmatched junction nucleotides: 17. This CDR3 has 20 amino acids. The CDR3 loop is CASSDTSGGATRTFYNEQFF. The DNA of the CDR3 is TGTGCCAGCAGCGATACTAGCGGGGGGGCCACCCGAACCTTTTACAATGAGCAGTTCTTC. Full variable domain (remainder filled in from reference TRBV7-9 and TRBJ2-1): DTGVSQNPRHKITKRGQNVTFRCDPISEHNRLYWYRQTLGQGPEFLTYFQNEAQLEKSRLLSDRFSAERPKGSFSTLEIQRTEQGDSAMYLCASSDTSGGATRTFYNEQFFGPGTRLTVL.

The chain uses TRBV11-2 and TRBJ2-4; D ambiguous. The V gene lost 5 bases and the J gene lost 0 bases, with 8 bases spanning the gap. CDR3 length equals 14 residues. Germline V gene sequence: CDR1 SGHAT, CDR2 FQNNGV. As DNA, the CDR3 is TGTGCCAGCAGCACCCCCCTAGCCAAAAACATTCAGTACTTC. It translates to CASSTPLAKNIQYF.

The chain carries TRBV5-4 and TRBJ1-4; tentative D call: TRBD1 (5 bases). This CDR3 contains 14 residues. Trimming took 4 bases from V and 8 from J, leaving 15 bases between them. CDR1 is SGHNT, CDR2 YYREEE, per germline (reference sequence). The CDR3, as DNA: TGTGCCAGCAGCCGGGGCCTATCTGGGGAAAAACTGTTTTTT. This translates into CASSRGLSGEKLFF.

The chain is built from TRBV7-3 and TRBJ1-1, with TRBD1 as a possible D gene (5 bases). The CDR3 totals 13 residues. CDR1 SGHTA and CDR2 FQGTGA come from the germline V gene. V gave up 5 bases and J gave up 11 bases, with 18 bases separating them. CDR3 DNA sequence: TGTGCCAGCAGCCAGACCGTCCTAGGGGATGCTTTCTTT. Protein: CASSQTVLGDAFF.

The V call is TRBV7-9, the J call TRBJ1-4; tentative D call: TRBD1 (5 bases). The CDR3 has 12 residues. V lost 5 bases to trimming and J lost 8 bases, with 9 bases between them. CDR1 is SEHNR, CDR2 FQNEAQ, per germline (reference sequence). The CDR3 sequence: CASSPGGEKLFF. The CDR3 nucleotides read TGTGCCAGCAGCCCGGGGGGAGAAAAACTGTTTTTT.

This rearrangement joins TRBV7-9 to TRBJ2-7, with D unresolved. This CDR3 contains 14 residues. V lost 5 bases, J lost 2 bases, and 13 bases lay in between. Germline V CDR1 and CDR2: SEHNR, FQNEAQ (reference sequence). The DNA of the CDR3 is TGTGCCAGCAGCCCCCTTCTCAGGACCTACGAGCAGTACTTC. It yields the protein CASSPLLRTYEQYF.

This clonotype was counted between two and nine times. The chain has TRBV6-6 and TRBJ2-1; D is unclear. CDR1 MNHNY and CDR2 SVGAGI come from the germline V gene (reference sequence). Trimming took 7 bases from V and 7 from J, leaving 11 bases between them. The CDR3 has 12 amino acids. The CDR3 loop reads CASTNGPNEQFF. The CDR3, as DNA: TGTGCCAGCACCAACGGACCTAATGAGCAGTTCTTC.

This clonotype was seen a few times. The CDR3 loop reads CASSLRPIDSAQYF. CDR3 nucleotides: TGCGCCAGCAGCTTGAGGCCTATCGATTCGGCCCAGTACTTC. The chain uses TRBV5-1 and TRBJ2-5; D is ambiguous. The germline V gene encodes CDR1 SGHRS and CDR2 YFSETQ. The CDR3 sequence is 14 residues long. V was trimmed by 1 base and J by 9 bases, leaving 16 bases between them. Variable domain in full (rest from reference TRBV5-1 and TRBJ2-5): KAGVTQTPRYLIKTRGQQVTLSCSPISGHRSVSWYQQTPGQGLQFLFEYFSETQRNKGNFPGRFSGRQFSNSRSEMNVSTLELGDSALYLCASSLRPIDSAQYFGPGTRLLVL.

The chain links TRBV20-1 to TRBJ2-5; perhaps TRBD2 as D (6 bases). V was clipped by 1 base and J by 2 bases, with 11 bases between them. Germline lookup yields CDR1 DFQATT and CDR2 SNEGSKA (reference sequence). This CDR3 has 14 residues. The CDR3 DNA reads TGCAGTGCTAGAGGTGGGAGGAGGCAAGAGACCCAGTACTTC. Translating gives CSARGGRRQETQYF.

This clonotype showed up just a few times. This chain connects TRBV20-1 to TRBJ2-3; no definite D call. The CDR3 runs to 15 residues. Germline lookup yields CDR1 DFQATT and CDR2 SNEGSKA (reference sequence). Trimming pared 6 bases from V and 2 bases from J, leaving 18 bases between. CDR3 region: CSAPRNSYSTDTQYF. CDR3 DNA: TGCAGTGCACCCCGGAACTCGTACTCCACAGATACGCAGTATTTT.

This clonotype was counted at least ten times. J is TRBJ2-5 and V is TRBV4-1, with D possibly TRBD1 on 5 matching bases. The germline gives CDR1 MGHRA, CDR2 YSYEKL. Trimming took 1 base from V and 9 from J, leaving 9 bases between them. This CDR3 comprises 12 residues. DNA for the CDR3: TGCGCCAGCAGCCAAGTTAAGGGGCCCCAGTACTTC. It is translated as CASSQVKGPQYF.

This clonotype has just a few counts. The CDR3 protein is CASSYSRTVSGNTIYF. CDR3 nucleotide sequence: TGTGCCAGCAGTTACTCCCGTACGGTCTCTGGAAACACCATATATTTT. This chain uses TRBV6-5 with TRBJ1-3; D remains unclear. CDR3 length: 16 residues. With 0 bases removed from V and 0 bases from J, the gap between germline ends came to 9 bases. Germline V gene data show CDR1 as MNHEY and CDR2 as SVGAGI.

This clonotype was found a few times. The chain is built from TRBV20-1 and TRBJ2-7; D may match TRBD1 or TRBD2 (5 bases each). This CDR3 is built from 15 residues. V was pared by 6 bases and J by 3 bases, with 21 bases between. Looked up from germline, CDR1 is DFQATT and CDR2 is SNEGSKA (reference sequence). The CDR3 DNA reads TGCAGTGCGACCCGAGTGGGGACGGATAGCTACGAGCAGTACGTC. Translating it yields CSATRVGTDSYEQYV.

There are a few counts of this clonotype. This sequence joins TRBV6-5 and TRBJ2-2; D uncertain. V was trimmed by 6 bases and J by 0 bases, leaving 8 bases between them. Germline V gene sequence: CDR1 MNHEY, CDR2 SVGAGI. This CDR3 is 14 amino acids long. CDR3 sequence: CASSRGPNTGELFF. CDR3 nucleotides: TGTGCCAGCAGCCGAGGACCGAACACCGGGGAGCTGTTTTTT.

The chain employs TRBV19 and TRBJ2-2, with a tentative D call TRBD1 (5 bases). V was trimmed by 3 bases and J by 4 bases, leaving 12 bases between them. The CDR3 has 15 amino acids. Germline V gene lookup returns CDR1 LNHDA and CDR2 SQIVND (reference sequence). The CDR3 DNA sequence: TGTGCCAGTAGTATTCCTGACAGATTCACCGGGGAGCTGTTTTTT. This codes for CASSIPDRFTGELFF.

This clonotype was counted only a few times. This chain's CDR3 is CSVSIRRNTEAFF. The DNA for the CDR3 is TGCAGCGTTTCCATTCGGCGGAACACTGAAGCTTTCTTT. The chain links TRBV29-1 to TRBJ1-1; D is uncertain. V dropped 5 bases and J dropped 1 base, with 11 bases sitting between them. The CDR3 covers 13 residues. The germline V gene encodes CDR1 SQVTM and CDR2 ANQGSEA.

The chain links TRBV15 to TRBJ1-1; a possible D gene is TRBD1 (6 bases). The CDR3 has 15 amino acids. V lost 5 bases to trimming and J lost 5 bases, with 18 bases between them. CDR1 is LNHNV and CDR2 is YYDKDF in the germline V gene (reference sequence). The CDR3 loop reads CATSRTGGAGTEAFF. DNA of the CDR3: TGTGCCACCAGCCGAACCGGGGGCGCGGGAACTGAAGCTTTCTTT.

This clonotype was detected many times. V usage is TRBV24-1 and J usage is TRBJ1-3; D may be TRBD1 (6 bases). The V gene's germline CDR1 is KGHDR and CDR2 SFDVKD. V was shortened by 4 bases and J by 0 bases, with 15 bases between the two germline ends. This CDR3 has 17 residues. The CDR3 DNA follows: TGTGCCACCAGTGAGGGAACGACAGGACGCTCTGGAAACACCATATATTTT. Residues: CATSEGTTGRSGNTIYF.

J is TRBJ2-2 and V is TRBV6-2 or TRBV6-3, with 8 bases aligning to TRBD1. Germline CDR1 reads MNHEY; CDR2 reads SVGEGT. V gave up 5 bases and J gave up 4 bases; unmatched junction bases: 6. The CDR3 has 15 amino acids. Written as DNA, the CDR3 is TGTGCCAGCAGTACGGACAGGGAAGGCACCGGGGAGCTGTTTTTT. Residues: CASSTDREGTGELFF.

This clonotype was seen a few times. The rearrangement links TRBV7-2 to TRBJ1-1; 7 bases fit TRBD1. Germline V gene sequence: CDR1 SGHTA, CDR2 FQGNSA. The CDR3 is made up of 14 amino acids. Trimming cost V 5 bases and J 0 bases; bases outside gene matches: 3. CDR3 DNA sequence: TGTGCCAGCAGCCAGACAGGGTTGAACACTGAAGCTTTCTTT. Protein: CASSQTGLNTEAFF.

This clonotype has only a few counts. The chain joins TRBV6-2 or TRBV6-3 to TRBJ2-7, with D possibly TRBD1 on 5 matching bases. Germline assignment: CDR1 MNHEY and CDR2 SVGEGT. Trimming took 2 bases from V and 3 from J, leaving 11 bases between them. The CDR3 consists of 14 residues. The DNA for the CDR3 is TGTGCCAGCAGTTACAGGGGCGATATCTACGAGCAGTACGTC. This sequence encodes CASSYRGDIYEQYV.